Listed below are T cell receptor beta chains from one sample, sequenced in a study of blood T cell repertoires in COVID-19. The protocol was immunoSEQ multiplex PCR, while the TCRdb copy is restricted to in-frame clones and leaves out a portion. The sample holds approximately 66,000 clones, roughly 86% seen once. Specimen: peripheral blood. All receptors derive from a man aged 60-69 years with acute or convalescent COVID-19. Each CDR3 is given with its conserved first and last residue. The D gene is left open where the match is weak. The size field is filled for only some rows; it gives once, few, many or a size class.

>NA|TRBJ2-1|NA|TRBV18
CASSPTGSVYNEQFF
TGTGCCAGCTCGCCTACAGGTTCCGTCTACAATGAGCAGTTCTTC
>NA|TRBJ1-1|TRBD1|TRBV5-1
CASSTVGQGAEAFF
TGCGCCAGCTCCACCGTCGGACAGGGGGCTGAAGCTTTCTTT
>once|TRBJ1-4|NA|TRBV5-5
CASSGGVRDEKLFF
TGTGCCAGCAGCGGGGGGGTAAGAGATGAAAAACTGTTTTTT
>NA|TRBJ1-1|NA|TRBV7-8
CASSLRYFMNTEAFF
TGTGCCAGCAGCCTCCGCTATTTTATGAACACTGAAGCTTTCTTT
>NA|TRBJ2-5|TRBD2|TRBV7-3
CASSSAGGQETQYF
TGTGCCAGCAGCTCAGCGGGGGGACAAGAGACCCAGTACTTC
>NA|TRBJ1-1|NA|TRBV21-1
CASSKAIGDRGRWNTEAFF
TGTGCCAGCAGCAAAGCAATTGGGGACAGGGGGCGCTGGAACACTGAAGCTTTCTTT
>NA|TRBJ2-2|TRBD2|TRBV9
CASSVSSGGSNTGELFF
TGTGCCAGCAGCGTATCTAGCGGGGGATCTAACACCGGGGAGCTGTTTTTT
>NA|TRBJ1-2|TRBD1|TRBV9
CASSVDDRVQSGYTF
TGTGCCAGCAGCGTAGATGACAGGGTCCAGTCGGGCTACACCTTC
>NA|TRBJ1-2|TRBD1|TRBV12-3/TRBV12-4
CASRGQYGYTF
TGTGCCAGCAGGGGACAGTATGGCTACACCTTC
>NA|TRBJ1-3|NA|TRBV7-2
CASSLVGGSGNTIYF
TGTGCCAGCAGCTTAGTAGGGGGCTCTGGAAACACCATATATTTT
>NA|TRBJ1-2|TRBD1|TRBV12-3/TRBV12-4
CASSLSGGRGYTF
TGTGCCAGCAGTCTTTCAGGGGGCCGGGGCTACACCTTC
>NA|TRBJ2-7|TRBD2|TRBV7-9
CASRPEAGGAYEQYF
TGTGCCAGCAGACCCGAAGCGGGGGGGGCCTACGAGCAGTACTTC
>NA|TRBJ1-6|NA|TRBV3-1/TRBV3-2
CASSQRGTYNSPLHF
TGTGCCAGCAGCCAAAGGGGAACTTATAATTCACCCCTCCACTTT
>NA|TRBJ2-5|NA|TRBV5-6
CASGGSQETQYF
TGTGCCAGCGGGGGGTCCCAAGAGACCCAGTACTTC
>once|TRBJ1-2|TRBD1|TRBV7-2
CASSLGRQGDGYTF
TGTGCCAGCAGCTTAGGACGGCAGGGGGATGGCTACACCTTC